A single sample gave rise to the 6 T cell receptor beta chains below, sequenced in a study of identifying expanded T cells in peripheral blood. Clones were sequenced by immunoSEQ multiplex PCR, and TCRdb holds only the in-frame ones, with some missing. The table shows approximately 94,000 clones, with 75% to 90% occurring only once. The sequencing input was blood. The receptor source for this set is a person aged 18 to 75 in good health.

This clone showed up just once. The V call is TRBV11-3, the J call TRBJ1-1; TRBD1 matches 8 bases. The CDR3 totals 14 residues. Germline trimming cut 5 bases from V and 1 base from J; bases unmatched to any gene: 3. CDR1 and CDR2 (germline): SGHNT, YENEEA. The CDR3 loop is CASSPGTGNTEAFF. DNA of the CDR3: TGTGCCAGCAGCCCCGGGACAGGGAACACTGAAGCTTTCTTT.

The chain joins TRBV5-8 to TRBJ1-6; D gene unclear. The CDR3 extends over 17 amino acids. CDR1 and CDR2 (germline): SGHTS, YDEGEE. V gave up 0 bases and J gave up 2 bases, with 12 bases separating them. CDR3 nucleotide sequence: TGTGCCAGCAGCTTGGGCCCTAATTTACCCTATAATTCACCCCTCCACTTT. Its translation is CASSLGPNLPYNSPLHF.

The genes are TRBV10-3 and TRBJ1-2; 7 bases agree with TRBD1. CDR1 ENHRY and CDR2 SYGVKD come from the germline V gene. The CDR3 sequence is 13 residues long. The V segment lost 6 bases and the J segment 6 bases; nucleotides outside the gene matches: 7. CDR3 nucleotides: TGTGCCATCAGCACCACAGGGGTGGATGGCTACACCTTC. It codes for CAISTTGVDGYTF.

The rearrangement uses TRBV5-1 and TRBJ2-2, with D perhaps TRBD2 (6 bases). Trimming removed 4 bases from V and 3 bases from J, with 10 bases in between. The CDR3 is made up of 14 amino acids. Germline CDR1 is SGHRS and CDR2 is YFSETQ. As DNA, the CDR3 is TGCGCCAGCAGCCCCGGGGGATACACCGGGGAGCTGTTTTTT. This encodes CASSPGGYTGELFF.

The chain combines TRBV14 with TRBJ2-1, with 12 positions matching TRBD1. The CDR3 is 17 amino acids. Germline V gives CDR1 SGHDN, CDR2 FVKESK. Trimming cost V 0 bases and J 8 bases; bases outside gene matches: 8. CDR3 loop: CASSQERPGQGAYEQFF. In nucleotides, the CDR3 is TGTGCCAGCAGCCAAGAGAGGCCGGGACAGGGGGCCTATGAGCAGTTCTTC.

This clone showed up just once. V and J are TRBV9 and TRBJ2-1, with 8 bases lining up with TRBD2. Germline trimming cut 2 bases from V and 7 bases from J; bases unmatched to any gene: 8. This CDR3 has 15 amino acids. Germline CDR1 reads SGDLS; CDR2 reads YYNGEE. The CDR3 protein is CASSVGAGVRNEQFF. The CDR3 nucleotides are TGTGCCAGCAGCGTGGGAGCGGGAGTAAGGAATGAGCAGTTCTTC.